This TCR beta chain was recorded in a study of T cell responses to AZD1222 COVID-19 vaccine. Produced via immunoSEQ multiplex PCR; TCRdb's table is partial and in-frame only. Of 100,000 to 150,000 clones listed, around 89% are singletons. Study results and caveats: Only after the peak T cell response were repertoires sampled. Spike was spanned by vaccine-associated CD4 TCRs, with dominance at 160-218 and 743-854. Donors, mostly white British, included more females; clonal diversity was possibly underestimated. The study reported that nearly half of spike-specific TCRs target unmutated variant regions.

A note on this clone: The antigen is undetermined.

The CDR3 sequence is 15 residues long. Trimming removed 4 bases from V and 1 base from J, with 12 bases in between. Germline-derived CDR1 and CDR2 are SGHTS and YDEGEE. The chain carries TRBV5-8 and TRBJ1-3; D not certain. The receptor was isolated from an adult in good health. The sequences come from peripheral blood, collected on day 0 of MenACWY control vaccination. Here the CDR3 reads CASSVLTASGNTIYF. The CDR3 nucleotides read TGTGCCAGCAGCGTATTAACAGCTTCTGGAAACACCATATATTTT.